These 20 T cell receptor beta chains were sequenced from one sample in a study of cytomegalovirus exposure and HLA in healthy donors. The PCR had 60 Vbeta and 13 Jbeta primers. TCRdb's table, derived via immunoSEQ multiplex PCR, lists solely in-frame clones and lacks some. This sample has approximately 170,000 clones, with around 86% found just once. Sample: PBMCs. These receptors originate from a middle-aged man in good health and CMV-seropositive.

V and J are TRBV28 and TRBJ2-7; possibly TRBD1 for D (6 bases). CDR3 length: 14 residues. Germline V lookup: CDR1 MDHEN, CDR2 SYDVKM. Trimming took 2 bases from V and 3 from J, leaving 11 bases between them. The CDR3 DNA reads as TGTGCCAGCAGTTTAGGGGTCAGGGGCTACGAGCAGTACTTC. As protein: CASSLGVRGYEQYF.

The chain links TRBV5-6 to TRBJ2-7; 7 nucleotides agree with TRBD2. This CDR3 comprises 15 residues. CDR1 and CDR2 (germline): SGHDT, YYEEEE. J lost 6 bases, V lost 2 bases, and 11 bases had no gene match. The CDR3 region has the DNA TGTGCCAGCAGCTTAAGGGGCGGGAGACTGGCCGAGCAGTACTTC. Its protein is CASSLRGGRLAEQYF.

Here the CDR3 DNA reads TGTGCCAGCAGACTAGCGGGGAACTACGAGCAGTACTTC. Translation: CASRLAGNYEQYF. J is TRBJ2-5 and V is TRBV25-1; 10 nucleotides agree with TRBD2. The J call may not be correct, given that the DNA end is closer to TRBJ2-7. Germline V gives CDR1 MGHDK, CDR2 SYGVNS. The CDR3 extends over 13 amino acids.

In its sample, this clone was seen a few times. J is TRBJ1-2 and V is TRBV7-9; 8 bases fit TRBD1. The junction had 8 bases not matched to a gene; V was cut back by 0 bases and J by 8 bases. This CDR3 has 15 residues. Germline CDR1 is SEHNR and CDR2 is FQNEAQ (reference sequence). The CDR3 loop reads CASSLAETGAIGYTF. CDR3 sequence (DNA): TGTGCCAGCAGCTTAGCGGAGACAGGGGCGATCGGCTACACCTTC.

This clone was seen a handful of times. The CDR3 DNA follows: TGCGCCAGCAGCTTGAAGGCTAGCGGGACAGATACGCAGTATTTT. This codes for CASSLKASGTDTQYF. The rearrangement links TRBV5-1 to TRBJ2-3, with 8 bases aligning to TRBD2. The CDR3 has 15 amino acids. The germline gives CDR1 SGHRS, CDR2 YFSETQ. The V gene end was trimmed by 1 base and the J gene end by 3 bases; junction bases not matched to a gene: 4.

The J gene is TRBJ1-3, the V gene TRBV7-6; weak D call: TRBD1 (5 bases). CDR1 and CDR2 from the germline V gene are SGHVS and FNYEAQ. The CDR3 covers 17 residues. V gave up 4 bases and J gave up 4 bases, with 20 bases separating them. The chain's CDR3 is CASSSAGDQGQGNTIYF. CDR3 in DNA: TGTGCCAGCAGCTCCGCGGGGGATCAGGGTCAAGGAAACACCATATATTTT.

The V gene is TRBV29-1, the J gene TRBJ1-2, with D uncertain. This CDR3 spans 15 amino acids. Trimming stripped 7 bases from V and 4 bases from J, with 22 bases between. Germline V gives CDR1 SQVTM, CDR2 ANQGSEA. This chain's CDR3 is CSAVYSGEGGYGYTF. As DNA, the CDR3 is TGCAGCGCTGTCTACTCCGGGGAGGGTGGCTATGGCTACACCTTC. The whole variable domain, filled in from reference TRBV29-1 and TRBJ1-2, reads SAVISQKPSRDICQRGTSLTIQCQVDSQVTMMFWYRQQPGQSLTLIATANQGSEATYESGFVIDKFPISRPNLTFSTLTVSNMSPEDSSIYLCSAVYSGEGGYGYTFGSGTRLTVV.

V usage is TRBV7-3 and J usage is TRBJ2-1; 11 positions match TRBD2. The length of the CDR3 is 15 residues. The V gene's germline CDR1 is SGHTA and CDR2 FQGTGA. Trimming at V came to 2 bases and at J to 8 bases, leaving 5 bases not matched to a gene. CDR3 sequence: CASSLSLAGGDEQFF. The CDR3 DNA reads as TGTGCCAGCAGCTTATCGCTAGCGGGAGGAGATGAGCAGTTCTTC. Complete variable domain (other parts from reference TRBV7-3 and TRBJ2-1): GAGVSQTPSNKVTEKGKYVELRCDPISGHTALYWYRQSLGQGPEFLIYFQGTGAADDSGLPNDRFFAVRPEGSVSTLKIQRTERGDSAVYLCASSLSLAGGDEQFFGPGTRLTVL.

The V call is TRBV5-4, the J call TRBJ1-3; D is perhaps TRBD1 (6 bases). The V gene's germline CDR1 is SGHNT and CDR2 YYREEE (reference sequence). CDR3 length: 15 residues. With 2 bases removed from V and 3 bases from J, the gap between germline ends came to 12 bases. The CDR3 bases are TGTGCCAGCAGCTTTGGGGGCGCGTTTGGAAACACCATATATTTT. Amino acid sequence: CASSFGGAFGNTIYF.

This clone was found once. CDR3 sequence reads: CASQTGNEQYF. The CDR3 nucleotides are TGTGCCAGCCAGACAGGGAACGAGCAGTACTTC. The genes are TRBV5-6 and TRBJ2-7; 7 bases align to TRBD1. The CDR3 has 11 residues. Germline V lookup: CDR1 SGHDT, CDR2 YYEEEE. V was pared by 7 bases and J by 5 bases, with 3 bases of the junction left unmatched.

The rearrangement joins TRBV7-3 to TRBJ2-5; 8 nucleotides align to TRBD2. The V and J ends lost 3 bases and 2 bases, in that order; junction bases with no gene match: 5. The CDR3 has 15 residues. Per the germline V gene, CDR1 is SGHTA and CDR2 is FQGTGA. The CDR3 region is CASSFGSGVQETQYF. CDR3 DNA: TGTGCCAGCAGCTTTGGTAGCGGGGTTCAAGAGACCCAGTACTTC.

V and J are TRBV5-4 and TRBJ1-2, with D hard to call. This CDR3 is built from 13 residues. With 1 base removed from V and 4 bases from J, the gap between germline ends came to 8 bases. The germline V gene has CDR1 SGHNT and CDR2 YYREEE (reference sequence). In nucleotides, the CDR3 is TGTGCCAGCAGCTTGTTTGCGGCCTATGGCTACACCTTC. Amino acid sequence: CASSLFAAYGYTF.

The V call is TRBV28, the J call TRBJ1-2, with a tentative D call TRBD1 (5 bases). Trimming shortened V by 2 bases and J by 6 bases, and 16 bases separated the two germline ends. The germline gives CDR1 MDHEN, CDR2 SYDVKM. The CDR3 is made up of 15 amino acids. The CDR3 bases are TGTGCCAGCAGTTTACTACTTCAGGGAAGCCATGGCTACACCTTC. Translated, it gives CASSLLLQGSHGYTF.

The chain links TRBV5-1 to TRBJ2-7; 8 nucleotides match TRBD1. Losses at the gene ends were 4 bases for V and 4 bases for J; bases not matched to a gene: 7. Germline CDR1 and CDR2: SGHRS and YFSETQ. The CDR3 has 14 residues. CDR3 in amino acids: CASSGGQGPYEQYF. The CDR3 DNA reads TGCGCCAGCAGCGGTGGACAGGGTCCTTACGAGCAGTACTTC.

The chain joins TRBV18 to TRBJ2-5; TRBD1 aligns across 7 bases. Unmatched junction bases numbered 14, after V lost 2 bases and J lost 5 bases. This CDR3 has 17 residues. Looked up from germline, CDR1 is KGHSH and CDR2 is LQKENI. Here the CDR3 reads CASSPEGFRGNLETQYF. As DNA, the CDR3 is TGTGCCAGCTCACCAGAAGGGTTCAGGGGGAATTTGGAGACCCAGTACTTC. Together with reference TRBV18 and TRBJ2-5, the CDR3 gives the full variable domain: NAGVMQNPRHLVRRRGQEARLRCSPMKGHSHVYWYRQLPEEGLKFMVYLQKENIIDESGMPKERFSAEFPKEGPSILRIQQVVRGDSAAYFCASSPEGFRGNLETQYFGPGTRLLVL.

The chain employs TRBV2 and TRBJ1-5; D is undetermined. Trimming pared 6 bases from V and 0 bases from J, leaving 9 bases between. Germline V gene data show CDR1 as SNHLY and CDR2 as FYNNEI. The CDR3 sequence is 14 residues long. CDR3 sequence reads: CASSGLYSNQPQHF. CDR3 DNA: TGTGCCAGCAGCGGACTGTATAGCAATCAGCCCCAGCATTTT.

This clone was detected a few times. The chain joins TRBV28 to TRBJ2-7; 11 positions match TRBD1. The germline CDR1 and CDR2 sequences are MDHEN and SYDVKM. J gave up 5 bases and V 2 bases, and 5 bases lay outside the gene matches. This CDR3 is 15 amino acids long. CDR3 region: CASSLGTGGSHEQYF. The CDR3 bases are TGTGCCAGCAGTTTAGGGACAGGGGGTAGTCACGAGCAGTACTTC.

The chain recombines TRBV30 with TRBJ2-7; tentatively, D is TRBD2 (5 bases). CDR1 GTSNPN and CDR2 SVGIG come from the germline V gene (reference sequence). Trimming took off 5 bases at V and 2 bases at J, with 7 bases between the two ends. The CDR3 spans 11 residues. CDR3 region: CAWGETYEQYF. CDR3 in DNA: TGTGCCTGGGGGGAGACCTACGAGCAGTACTTC.

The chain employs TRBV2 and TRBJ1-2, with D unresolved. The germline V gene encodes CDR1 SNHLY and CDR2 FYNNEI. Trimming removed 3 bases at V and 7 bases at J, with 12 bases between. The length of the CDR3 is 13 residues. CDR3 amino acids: CASSDGRVRGYTF. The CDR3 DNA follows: TGTGCCAGCAGTGATGGGCGAGTTCGTGGCTACACCTTC.

For the CDR3, the DNA is TGTGCCAGTAGTATGCGGGGCAACACTGAAGCTTTCTTT. Its translation: CASSMRGNTEAFF. The chain combines TRBV19 with TRBJ1-1; D is perhaps TRBD1 (5 bases). V lost 3 bases to trimming and J lost 2 bases, with 7 bases between them. Germline V gene lookup returns CDR1 LNHDA and CDR2 SQIVND (reference sequence). The CDR3 has 13 amino acids.